These 28 T cell receptor beta chains share one sample of origin, sequenced in a study of blood T cell repertoires in COVID-19. TCRdb keeps only in-frame clones here, not all; method: immunoSEQ multiplex PCR. The profile covers 250,000 to 300,000 clones, with approximately 83% appearing a single time and around 3.6% taken by the ten largest. The sequencing sample was made of PBMCs or T cells enriched from blood (not recorded which). The receptor set was obtained from a man aged 45-65 years who had recovered from COVID-19.

V and J are TRBV19 and TRBJ1-3, with 9 positions matching TRBD1. The CDR3 has 16 residues. V was pared by 7 bases and J by 4 bases, with 11 bases of the junction left unmatched. CDR1 is LNHDA, CDR2 SQIVND, per germline (reference sequence). The CDR3 loop reads CASTSTGGTSGNTIYF. DNA of the CDR3: TGTGCCAGTACCTCGACAGGGGGAACGTCGGGAAACACCATATATTTT.

The rearrangement joins TRBV29-1 to TRBJ2-2; 9 nucleotides agree with TRBD1. The CDR3 is made up of 15 amino acids. Germline CDR1 SQVTM, CDR2 ANQGSEA. Trimming at V came to 3 bases and at J to 0 bases, leaving 2 bases not matched to a gene. Here the CDR3 reads CSVEGQGTNTGELFF. As DNA, the CDR3 is TGCAGCGTTGAGGGACAGGGTACGAACACCGGGGAGCTGTTTTTT.

The chain couples TRBV5-1 to TRBJ1-1; D is unresolved. The CDR3 length is 15 residues. The V gene's germline CDR1 is SGHRS and CDR2 YFSETQ. V lost 4 bases and J 4 bases, leaving 17 bases between the germline ends. CDR3 residues: CASSAGESLGTEAFF. For the CDR3, the DNA is TGCGCCAGCAGCGCCGGAGAGAGTTTGGGCACTGAAGCTTTCTTT. Full variable domain (rest looked up from reference TRBV5-1 and TRBJ1-1): KAGVTQTPRYLIKTRGQQVTLSCSPISGHRSVSWYQQTPGQGLQFLFEYFSETQRNKGNFPGRFSGRQFSNSRSEMNVSTLELGDSALYLCASSAGESLGTEAFFGQGTRLTVV.

The genes are TRBV2 and TRBJ2-1; 13 bases map to TRBD2. The CDR3 runs 14 residues. The V and J ends lost 7 bases and 14 bases, in that order; junction bases with no gene match: 11. The germline V gene encodes CDR1 SNHLY and CDR2 FYNNEI. The CDR3 sequence is CASKSGLAGLSEFF. In DNA form, the CDR3 reads TGTGCCAGCAAGTCGGGACTAGCGGGACTCAGCGAGTTCTTC.

The rearrangement uses TRBV7-2 and TRBJ2-3, with 8 bases fitting TRBD2. The CDR3 runs 16 residues. From germline, CDR1 is SGHTA and CDR2 FQGNSA. V dropped 6 bases and J dropped 4; count of bases not matched to a gene: 12. DNA of the CDR3: TGTGCCAGCAGGCCTAGACTAGCGTCCGTGCCAGATACGCAGTATTTT. It yields the protein CASRPRLASVPDTQYF.

This clone appeared many times. This sequence joins TRBV4-2 and TRBJ1-4; D ambiguous. CDR3 length: 15 residues. V was cut by 0 bases and J by 8 bases, with 13 bases left in between. The V gene's germline CDR1 is LGHNA and CDR2 YNFKEQ. The CDR3 sequence is CASSQELGRMEKLFF. The CDR3 DNA sequence: TGTGCCAGCAGCCAAGAATTGGGCAGAATGGAAAAACTGTTTTTT.

The gene calls are TRBV4-1 and TRBJ2-1; TRBD1 agrees at 9 bases. The CDR3 consists of 15 residues. Looked up from germline, CDR1 is MGHRA and CDR2 is YSYEKL. Losses at the gene ends were 7 bases for V and 1 base for J; bases not matched to a gene: 5. The CDR3 region has the DNA TGCGCCAGCACCTCACAGGGGGCATCCTACAATGAGCAGTTCTTC. The encoded protein is CASTSQGASYNEQFF.

The chain links TRBV24-1 to TRBJ2-3, with 11 bases aligning to TRBD2. Unmatched junction bases numbered 11, after V lost 4 bases and J lost 0 bases. Germline CDR1 KGHDR, CDR2 SFDVKD. The CDR3 is 19 residues long. CDR3 sequence: CATSDGASGGSSSTDTQYF. CDR3 nucleotides: TGTGCCACCAGTGACGGAGCTAGCGGGGGGTCCTCTAGCACAGATACGCAGTATTTT.

The chain links TRBV19 to TRBJ1-5; 7 nucleotides align to TRBD1. The ends lost 4 bases at V and 4 bases at J; junction bases unmatched: 10. Germline CDR1 reads LNHDA; CDR2 reads SQIVND (reference sequence). CDR3 length: 16 residues. CDR3 sequence reads: CASSTTPGTANQPQHF. CDR3 bases: TGTGCCAGTAGTACTACCCCCGGGACAGCTAATCAGCCCCAGCATTTT.

This rearrangement joins TRBV4-3 to TRBJ2-1; 11 nucleotides agree with TRBD2. CDR1 LGHNA and CDR2 YSLEER come from the germline V gene. This CDR3 spans 16 amino acids. V shed 1 base and J 8 bases; nucleotides not matched to a gene: 7. As DNA, the CDR3 is TGCGCCAGCAGCCAAGTTCTAGCGGGGGGTCGGCATGAGCAGTTCTTC. Amino acids: CASSQVLAGGRHEQFF.

The chain has TRBV20-1 and TRBJ1-1, with D possibly TRBD1 on 6 matching bases. The V end was cut by 3 bases, the J end by 1 base, with 12 bases between. Germline V lookup: CDR1 DFQATT, CDR2 SNEGSKA (reference sequence). The CDR3 covers 14 residues. CDR3 DNA: TGCAGTGCTAGTCTGGCCAGGGGGAACACTGAAGCTTTCTTT. This gives the protein CSASLARGNTEAFF.

The chain has TRBV3-1 (or the pseudogene TRBV3-2) and TRBJ2-1, with D perhaps TRBD2 (5 bases). CDR3 length: 13 residues. In germline, CDR1 is LGHDT, CDR2 YNNKEL (reference sequence). The V and J ends lost 4 bases and 8 bases respectively, with 12 bases between them. CDR3 coding DNA: TGTGCCAGCAGCCCTGGACTCCAATATGAGCAGTTCTTC. Amino acid sequence: CASSPGLQYEQFF.

The chain employs TRBV3-1 (or the pseudogene TRBV3-2) and TRBJ1-5; perhaps TRBD1 as D (6 bases). Germline CDR1 is LGHDT and CDR2 is YNNKEL (reference sequence). V dropped 4 bases and J dropped 1 base, with 8 bases sitting between them. This CDR3 has 14 amino acids. The CDR3 nucleotides read TGTGCCAGCAGCCGGGGGCTGAGCAATCAGCCCCAGCATTTT. Its protein product is CASSRGLSNQPQHF.

This clone was counted a single time. The chain is built from TRBV4-2 and TRBJ1-1; 8 bases match TRBD1. The CDR3 has 14 amino acids. V was pared by 5 bases and J by 6 bases, with 8 bases of the junction left unmatched. CDR1 LGHNA and CDR2 YNFKEQ come from the germline V gene. CDR3 DNA: TGTGCCAGCAGCGAACAGGGGGGAGACGCTGAAGCTTTCTTT. Protein product: CASSEQGGDAEAFF.

The chain couples TRBV6-5 to TRBJ2-5, with D perhaps matching TRBD2 (7 bases). Trimming shortened V by 7 bases and J by 0 bases, and 15 bases separated the two germline ends. The CDR3 extends over 15 amino acids. The germline CDR1 and CDR2 sequences are MNHEY and SVGAGI. As DNA, the CDR3 is TGTGCCAGCAAAACGGGGGGCCCGTACCAAGAGACCCAGTACTTC. It codes for CASKTGGPYQETQYF.

This rearrangement joins TRBV7-2 to TRBJ2-5; the match to TRBD2 covers 10 bases. The CDR3 contains 13 residues. Per germline, CDR1 SGHTA and CDR2 FQGNSA. After removal of 6 bases from V and 4 bases from J, the junction contained 2 bases not matched to a gene. The CDR3 nucleotides read TGTGCCAGCAGACTAGCGGGACCAGAGACCCAGTACTTC. This translates into CASRLAGPETQYF.

The chain is built from TRBV7-9 and TRBJ2-5, with D tentatively TRBD2 (7 bases). The germline V and J ends were trimmed by 1 base and 4 bases, with 13 bases remaining between them. CDR3 length: 15 amino acids. Germline V gene data show CDR1 as SEHNR and CDR2 as FQNEAQ (reference sequence). CDR3 nucleotide sequence: TGTGCCAGCAGCTTAGATCGGGGAGGGGGAGAGACCCAGTACTTC. Protein: CASSLDRGGGETQYF.

The rearrangement uses TRBV5-1 and TRBJ1-2; 12 bases line up with TRBD1. Germline V gene sequence: CDR1 SGHRS, CDR2 YFSETQ. V dropped 0 bases and J dropped 2; count of bases not matched to a gene: 11. The CDR3 consists of 19 residues. The CDR3 bases are TGCGCCAGCAGCTTGGACCCCCGGGACAGGGGGCGCATCAACTATGGCTACACCTTC. The encoded protein is CASSLDPRDRGRINYGYTF.

This chain uses TRBV28 with TRBJ2-7; D unclear. The CDR3 is 13 amino acids. CDR1 is MDHEN and CDR2 is SYDVKM in the germline V gene. V was cut by 7 bases and J by 0 bases, with 10 bases left in between. CDR3 in amino acids: CASKHPTSYEQYF. CDR3 DNA: TGTGCCAGCAAACACCCCACCTCCTACGAGCAGTACTTC.

This chain connects TRBV7-9 to TRBJ1-1, with a possible D match to TRBD1 (5 bases). V was pared by 5 bases and J by 7 bases, with 11 bases between. Germline values: CDR1 SEHNR, CDR2 FQNEAQ (reference sequence). The CDR3 consists of 12 residues. CDR3: CASSRTLREAFF. CDR3 bases: TGTGCCAGCAGCCGGACACTCCGTGAAGCTTTCTTT.

The J gene is TRBJ1-1, the V gene TRBV29-1; D is uncertain. Trimming removed 5 bases at V and 3 bases at J, with 10 bases between. This CDR3 spans 12 amino acids. Germline loops: CDR1 SQVTM, CDR2 ANQGSEA. CDR3 protein: CSVSPGDTEAFF. The CDR3 DNA reads as TGCAGCGTTAGCCCCGGGGACACTGAAGCTTTCTTT.

The gene calls are TRBV2 and TRBJ1-6; the match to TRBD1 covers 8 bases. V was pared by 0 bases and J by 10 bases, with 8 bases of the junction left unmatched. Germline CDR1 SNHLY, CDR2 FYNNEI. The CDR3 consists of 16 residues. CDR3 protein: CASSEALLAGGSPLHF. The CDR3 nucleotides are TGTGCCAGCAGTGAAGCGCTTCTTGCAGGGGGCTCACCCCTCCACTTT. Based on the CDR3 plus reference TRBV2 and TRBJ1-6, the full variable domain is EPEVTQTPSHQVTQMGQEVILRCVPISNHLYFYWYRQILGQKVEFLVSFYNNEISEKSEIFDDQFSVERPDGSNFTLKIRSTKLEDSAMYFCASSEALLAGGSPLHFGNGTRLTVT.

This clone was picked up a small number of times. J is TRBJ2-5 and V is TRBV6-2 or TRBV6-3, with D unresolved. The V end lost 4 bases, the J end lost 3 bases, and 15 bases lay between the germline ends. The CDR3 totals 15 residues. Looked up from germline, CDR1 is MNHEY and CDR2 is SVGEGT. CDR3 sequence (DNA): TGTGCCAGCAGTTCCTACGGCCCGGCGGAAGAGACCCAGTACTTC. Translation gives CASSSYGPAEETQYF.

The chain couples TRBV5-4 to TRBJ2-1; D unresolved. CDR1 and CDR2 (germline): SGHNT, YYREEE (reference sequence). Trimming removed 3 bases from V and 0 bases from J, with 10 bases in between. This CDR3 spans 15 amino acids. The CDR3 spells CASSWAPSSYNEQFF. The CDR3 nucleotides read TGTGCCAGCAGCTGGGCCCCGAGCTCCTACAATGAGCAGTTCTTC.

This chain joins TRBV6-6 and TRBJ2-3, with D perhaps TRBD1 (6 bases). CDR3 length: 14 amino acids. The germline CDR1 and CDR2 sequences are MNHNY and SVGAGI (reference sequence). V was trimmed by 6 bases and J by 5 bases, leaving 15 bases between them. The CDR3 here is CASSLDRTLDTQYF. The DNA of the CDR3 is TGTGCCAGCAGCTTAGACAGGACACTAGATACGCAGTATTTT.

This chain connects TRBV6-5 to TRBJ1-1, with D possibly being TRBD1 (5 bases). The length of the CDR3 is 15 residues. Germline assignment: CDR1 MNHEY and CDR2 SVGAGI. Between the trimmed V and J ends, which lost 0 bases and 1 base, there was a span of 9 bases. The chain's CDR3 is CASSYSAGPNTEAFF. CDR3 nucleotide sequence: TGTGCCAGCAGTTACTCGGCAGGGCCGAACACTGAAGCTTTCTTT.

The chain links TRBV6-5 to TRBJ1-2; weak D call: TRBD1 (6 bases). Germline loops: CDR1 MNHEY, CDR2 SVGAGI. The CDR3 spans 13 residues. Trimming cost V 2 bases and J 7 bases, with 11 bases left between them. CDR3 loop: CASSYGSGVGYTF. The DNA of the CDR3 is TGTGCCAGCAGTTACGGCTCAGGGGTTGGCTACACCTTC.

CDR3 coding DNA: TGCGCCAGCAGCCAAGAGGGACAGGGAGGGAATCAGCCCCAGCATTTT. Amino acid sequence: CASSQEGQGGNQPQHF. The chain uses TRBV4-1 and TRBJ1-5; TRBD1 agrees at 9 bases. The CDR3 extends over 16 amino acids. CDR1 is MGHRA and CDR2 is YSYEKL in the germline V gene. J lost 4 bases, V lost 0 bases, and 4 bases had no gene match.